The 6 T cell receptor beta chains presented below share a single source sample, sequenced in a study of shared clonotypes between healthy human individuals. Produced via immunoSEQ multiplex PCR; TCRdb's table is partial and in-frame only. Here the sample spans about 520,000 clones, around 73% being singletons. Material for sequencing was PBMCs. These TCRs come from a woman aged 40 to 55 in good health. Some clones in this sample may be carry-over from other donors' samples.

The gene calls are TRBV28 and TRBJ1-5; D gene uncertain. CDR1 is MDHEN, CDR2 SYDVKM, per germline. The V end lost 6 bases, the J end lost 2 bases, and 14 bases lay between the germline ends. CDR3 length: 15 amino acids. CDR3 protein: CASSPPGWGNQPQHF. The CDR3 coding sequence is TGTGCCAGCAGCCCTCCGGGTTGGGGCAATCAGCCCCAGCATTTT.

There are a few counts of this clone. J is TRBJ2-3 and V is TRBV10-3; 10 bases line up with TRBD2. This CDR3 is 15 amino acids long. Trimming cost V 10 bases and J 7 bases; bases outside gene matches: 14. Per the germline V gene, CDR1 is ENHRY and CDR2 is SYGVKD. CDR3 amino acids: CATQDAAGGHNTQYF. In DNA form, the CDR3 reads TGTGCCACCCAGGATGCAGCGGGAGGGCACAATACGCAGTATTTT.

CDR3 region: CASSPLVGTVNQPQHF. In DNA, the CDR3 is TGTGCCAGCAGCCCACTCGTCGGGACGGTGAATCAGCCCCAGCATTTT. The gene calls are TRBV7-6 and TRBJ1-5; D is perhaps TRBD1 (5 bases). Trimming pared 5 bases from V and 4 bases from J, leaving 18 bases between. This CDR3 region has 16 residues. CDR1 is SGHVS and CDR2 is FNYEAQ in the germline V gene.

Note on this clone: The junction departs from the called germline gene at one end, perhaps through a read error. This sequence joins TRBV6-4 and TRBJ2-1; D gene uncertain. The germline V gene encodes CDR1 MRHNA and CDR2 SNTAGT. The CDR3 is made up of 13 amino acids. The CDR3 DNA reads TGTGCCAGCAGCGGGTCACTCTACACTGAGCAGTTCTTC. Protein: CASSGSLYTEQFF.

V and J are TRBV5-4 and TRBJ1-5; tentatively, D is TRBD1 (5 bases). Trimming left V 8 bases short and J 2 bases short, with 11 bases between. CDR1 is SGHNT and CDR2 is YYREEE in the germline V gene (reference sequence). The CDR3 length is 13 residues. DNA of the CDR3: TGTGCCAGTATGGGGGGGGGCAATCAGCCCCAGCATTTT. As protein: CASMGGGNQPQHF.

This chain connects TRBV6-5 to TRBJ2-5, with D maybe TRBD2 (6 bases). V was clipped by 4 bases and J by 2 bases, with 8 bases between them. This CDR3 contains 13 residues. Germline assignment: CDR1 MNHEY and CDR2 SVGAGI. The CDR3, as DNA: TGTGCCAGCAGTTTCAGCGGGCAAGAGACCCAGTACTTC. Translating it yields CASSFSGQETQYF.